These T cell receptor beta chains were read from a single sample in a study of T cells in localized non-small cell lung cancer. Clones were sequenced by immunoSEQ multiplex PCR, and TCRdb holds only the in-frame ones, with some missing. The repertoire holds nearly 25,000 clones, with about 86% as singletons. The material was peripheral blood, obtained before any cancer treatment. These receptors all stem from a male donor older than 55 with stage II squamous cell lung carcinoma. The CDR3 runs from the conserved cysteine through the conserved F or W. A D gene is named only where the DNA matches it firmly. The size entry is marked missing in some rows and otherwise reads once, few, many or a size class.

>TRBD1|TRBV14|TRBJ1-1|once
CASSRPQGRRTEAFF
TGTGCCAGCAGCCGACCACAGGGGAGGAGGACTGAAGCTTTCTTT
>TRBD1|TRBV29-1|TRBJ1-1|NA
CSVDPGQGNTEAFF
TGCAGCGTTGACCCGGGACAGGGTAACACTGAAGCTTTCTTT
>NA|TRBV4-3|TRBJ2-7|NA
CASSQSGTATEQYF
TGCGCCAGCAGCCAGTCCGGGACGGCCACCGAGCAGTACTTC
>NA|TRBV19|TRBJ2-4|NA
CASSPQGFSNIQYF
TGTGCCAGTAGCCCACAGGGATTTTCGAACATTCAGTACTTC
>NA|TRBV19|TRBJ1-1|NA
CASSRSTQNTEAFF
TGTGCCAGTAGTCGCTCGACGCAGAACACTGAAGCTTTCTTT
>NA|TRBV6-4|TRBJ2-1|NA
CASRATPYNEQFF
TGTGCCAGCAGGGCTACGCCCTACAATGAGCAGTTCTTC
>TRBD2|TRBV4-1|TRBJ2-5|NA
CASSQDGVAGGGETQYF
TGCGCCAGCAGCCAAGATGGGGTAGCGGGAGGTGGAGAGACCCAGTACTTC
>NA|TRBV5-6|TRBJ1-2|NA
CASSMDSIFYGYTF
TGTGCCAGCAGCATGGACAGTATATTCTATGGCTACACCTTC
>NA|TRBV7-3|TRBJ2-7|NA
CASSSQQGYEQYF
TGTGCCAGCAGCTCCCAACAGGGTTACGAGCAGTACTTC
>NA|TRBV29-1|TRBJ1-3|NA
CSVGQSTGNTIYF
TGCAGCGTTGGACAGTCGACAGGAAACACCATATATTTT
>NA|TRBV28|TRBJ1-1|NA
CASSPLTEAFF
TGTGCCAGCAGTCCCCTCACTGAAGCTTTCTTT
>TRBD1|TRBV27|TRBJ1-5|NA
CASSLIGGVQPQHF
TGTGCCAGCAGTTTAATAGGGGGCGTTCAGCCCCAGCATTTT
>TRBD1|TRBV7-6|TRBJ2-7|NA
CASSGGQGNGEQYF
TGTGCCAGCAGCGGAGGACAGGGGAACGGCGAGCAGTACTTC
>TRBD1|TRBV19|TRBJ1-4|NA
CASRTGGTNEKLFF
TGTGCCAGTCGGACAGGGGGAACTAATGAAAAACTGTTTTTT
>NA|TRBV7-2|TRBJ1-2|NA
CASSLGTKGLDGYTF
TGTGCCAGCAGCTTAGGGACGAAAGGATTGGATGGCTACACCTTC
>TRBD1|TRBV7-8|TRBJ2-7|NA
CASSPRQGNAYEQYF
TGTGCCAGCAGCCCTAGACAGGGGAACGCCTACGAGCAGTACTTC
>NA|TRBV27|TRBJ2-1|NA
CASSGEARVDNEQFF
TGTGCCAGCAGCGGGGAAGCCCGGGTCGACAATGAGCAGTTCTTC
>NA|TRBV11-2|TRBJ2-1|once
CASRQASAYNEQFF
TGTGCCAGCAGGCAGGCTAGCGCTTACAATGAGCAGTTCTTC
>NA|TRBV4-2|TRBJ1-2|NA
CASSQEYSAYYGYTF
TGTGCCAGCAGCCAAGAGTACAGCGCCTACTATGGCTACACCTTC
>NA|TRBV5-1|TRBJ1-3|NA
CASSLAAGVRNTIYF
TGCGCCAGCAGCTTGGCTGCAGGGGTGAGAAACACCATATATTTT
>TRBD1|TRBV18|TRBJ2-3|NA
CASSPTGADTQYF
TGTGCCAGCTCCCCAACAGGGGCAGATACGCAGTATTTT
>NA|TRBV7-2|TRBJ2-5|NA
CASSQKETQYF
TGTGCCAGCAGCCAAAAAGAGACCCAGTACTTC
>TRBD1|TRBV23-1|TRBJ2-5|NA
CASSPGQAQETQYF
TGCGCCAGCAGTCCGGGACAGGCCCAAGAGACCCAGTACTTC